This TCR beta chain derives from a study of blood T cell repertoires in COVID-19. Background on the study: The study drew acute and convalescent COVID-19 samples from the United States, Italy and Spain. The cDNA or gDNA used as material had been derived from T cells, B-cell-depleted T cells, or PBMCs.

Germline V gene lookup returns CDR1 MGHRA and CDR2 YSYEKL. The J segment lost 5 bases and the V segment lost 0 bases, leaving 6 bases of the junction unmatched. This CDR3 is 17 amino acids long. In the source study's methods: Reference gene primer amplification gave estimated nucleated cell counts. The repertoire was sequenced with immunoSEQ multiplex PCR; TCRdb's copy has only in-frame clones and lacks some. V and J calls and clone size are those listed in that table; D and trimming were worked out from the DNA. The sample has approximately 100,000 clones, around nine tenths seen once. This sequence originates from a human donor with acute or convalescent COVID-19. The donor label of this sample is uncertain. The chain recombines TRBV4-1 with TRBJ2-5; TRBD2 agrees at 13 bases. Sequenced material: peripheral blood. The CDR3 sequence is CASSQDGGLAGVETQYF. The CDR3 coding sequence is TGCGCCAGCAGCCAAGATGGTGGACTAGCGGGAGTCGAGACCCAGTACTTC.